What follows are 20 T cell receptor beta chains derived from one specimen sequenced in a study of cytotoxic CD8 clonotypes in ibrutinib-treated CLL. TCRdb keeps only in-frame clones here, not all; method: immunoSEQ multiplex PCR. The sample shows nearly 300,000 clones, around 69% of them seen only once. The sequences come from PBMCs, collected at disease progression, from a patient treated with ibrutinib. These receptors were taken from a human donor with chronic lymphocytic leukemia.

This clone appeared once. This chain connects TRBV19 to TRBJ2-1; possibly TRBD1 for D (6 bases). The CDR3 is made up of 15 amino acids. Per germline, CDR1 LNHDA and CDR2 SQIVND (reference sequence). The germline V and J ends were trimmed by 3 bases and 6 bases, with 15 bases remaining between them. The CDR3 DNA is TGTGCCAGTAGTATCGGCAGGGGAATACCCAATGAGCAGTTCTTC. Encoded protein: CASSIGRGIPNEQFF.

CDR3 region: CASSQGMTGPGPIEAFF. The CDR3 DNA follows: TGCGCCAGCAGCCAAGGCATGACGGGTCCAGGGCCTATAGAAGCTTTCTTT. This chain uses TRBV4-1 with TRBJ1-1; D is possibly TRBD1 (5 bases). The CDR3 contains 17 residues. The germline CDR1 and CDR2 sequences are MGHRA and YSYEKL. V shed 1 base and J shed 8 bases, with 23 bases lying between them.

The CDR3 bases are TGTGCCAGCAGCTTTGTATCTGGCGATAGCAATCAGCCCCAGCATTTT. Protein: CASSFVSGDSNQPQHF. The chain is built from TRBV7-9 and TRBJ1-5; no reliable D call. CDR3 length: 16 residues. The V gene lost 3 bases and the J gene lost 0 bases, with 12 bases spanning the gap. Germline V lookup: CDR1 SEHNR, CDR2 FQNEAQ (reference sequence).

This sequence joins TRBV19 and TRBJ2-7; 11 nucleotides agree with TRBD1. The CDR3 has 15 residues. V lost 3 bases, J lost 7 bases, and 8 bases stayed unmatched. Germline assignment: CDR1 LNHDA and CDR2 SQIVND (reference sequence). The CDR3 here is CASSMTGTGGREQYF. The CDR3 bases are TGTGCCAGTAGTATGACCGGGACAGGGGGTCGTGAGCAGTACTTC.

This chain connects TRBV19 to TRBJ1-1; D remains unclear. Trimming took 7 bases from V and 5 from J, leaving 14 bases between them. Germline loops: CDR1 LNHDA, CDR2 SQIVND (reference sequence). This CDR3 contains 13 residues. Written as DNA, the CDR3 is TGTGCCAGTACCCCCTACCGGCGGACTGAAGCTTTCTTT. The encoded protein is CASTPYRRTEAFF.

The table lists this clone with a count of one. The V gene is TRBV7-3, the J gene TRBJ1-6; no reliable D call. CDR1 SGHTA and CDR2 FQGTGA come from the germline V gene. The CDR3 runs 17 residues. V lost 6 bases, J lost 0 bases, and 15 bases lay in between. CDR3 in DNA: TGTGCCAGCAGTCTTCCGGGCCCAGCCTCCTATAATTCACCCCTCCACTTT. Protein: CASSLPGPASYNSPLHF.

This chain joins TRBV19 and TRBJ2-7; D remains unclear. Germline values: CDR1 LNHDA, CDR2 SQIVND (reference sequence). V gave up 3 bases and J gave up 3 bases, with 21 bases separating them. This CDR3 has 17 amino acids. The CDR3 is CASSMGRLSKVGYEQYF. CDR3 in DNA: TGTGCCAGTAGTATGGGAAGACTCTCGAAGGTCGGCTACGAGCAGTACTTC.

This chain uses TRBV29-1 with TRBJ2-7, with D perhaps matching TRBD2 (6 bases). Per germline, CDR1 SQVTM and CDR2 ANQGSEA. This CDR3 spans 13 amino acids. V dropped 5 bases and J dropped 4 bases, with 15 bases sitting between them. CDR3 sequence: CSVSPGDRYEQYF. The CDR3 bases are TGCAGCGTTAGTCCGGGGGATCGATACGAGCAGTACTTC.

This clone occurred a few times. The chain carries TRBV11-2 and TRBJ2-3; no clear D gene. Between the trimmed V and J ends, which lost 1 base and 6 bases, there was a span of 2 bases. The CDR3 is 11 residues long. Germline CDR1 and CDR2: SGHAT and FQNNGV. The CDR3 DNA sequence: TGTGCCAGCAGCTTAGGGGATACGCAGTATTTT. Translated: CASSLGDTQYF.

The chain employs TRBV4-2 and TRBJ1-1, with no clear D. In germline, CDR1 is LGHNA, CDR2 YNFKEQ. The CDR3 spans 13 residues. The V gene lost 0 bases and the J gene lost 5 bases, with 7 bases spanning the gap. CDR3 coding DNA: TGTGCCAGCAGCCAAGATTCCAGGACTGAAGCTTTCTTT. Translated, it gives CASSQDSRTEAFF.

This chain links TRBV9 with TRBJ2-1; perhaps TRBD2 as D (6 bases). From germline, CDR1 is SGDLS and CDR2 YYNGEE. The V end was cut by 0 bases, the J end by 12 bases, with 13 bases between. The CDR3 contains 13 residues. The DNA for the CDR3 is TGTGCCAGCAGCGTAGACTTGTCGGGACTGCAGTTCTTC. Its protein is CASSVDLSGLQFF.

J is TRBJ2-7 and V is TRBV9; D tentatively fits TRBD1 or TRBD2 (5 bases each). This CDR3 spans 15 amino acids. Trimming removed 0 bases from V and 5 bases from J, with 15 bases in between. Germline V lookup: CDR1 SGDLS, CDR2 YYNGEE. CDR3 in amino acids: CASSVGGSATHEQYF. In nucleotides, the CDR3 is TGTGCCAGCAGCGTAGGGGGGAGCGCCACCCACGAGCAGTACTTC.

V is TRBV29-1 and J is TRBJ1-2; TRBD1 aligns across 12 bases. Trimming removed 4 bases from V and 5 bases from J; junction bases left unmatched: 14. CDR3 length equals 17 residues. Germline V gene sequence: CDR1 SQVTM, CDR2 ANQGSEA. CDR3 nucleotides: TGCAGCGTTGTGGGACAGGGGGCTTCAGGAAGTGAGTATGGCTACACCTTC. Protein: CSVVGQGASGSEYGYTF.

The chain recombines TRBV7-9 with TRBJ2-3, with D tentatively TRBD2 (6 bases). There are 16 residues in the CDR3. V lost 3 bases to trimming and J lost 0 bases, with 13 bases between them. The germline V gene has CDR1 SEHNR and CDR2 FQNEAQ (reference sequence). DNA of the CDR3: TGTGCCAGCAGCTTTTATTCGAGCGGGAGCACAGATACGCAGTATTTT. This gives the protein CASSFYSSGSTDTQYF.

This chain joins TRBV6-5 and TRBJ2-5, with 10 bases that match TRBD2. V shed 7 bases and J 5 bases; nucleotides not matched to a gene: 4. The CDR3 is made up of 13 amino acids. The germline gives CDR1 MNHEY, CDR2 SVGAGI. CDR3 in amino acids: CASNLAGAETQYF. For the CDR3, the DNA is TGTGCCAGCAACCTAGCGGGAGCCGAGACCCAGTACTTC.

The gene calls are TRBV9 and TRBJ2-1; TRBD2 matches at 11 bases. J was trimmed by 10 bases and V by 2 bases; bases with no gene match: 5. There are 14 residues in the CDR3. The germline V gene encodes CDR1 SGDLS and CDR2 YYNGEE. CDR3 coding DNA: TGTGCCAGCAGCGTTCTAGCGGGAGGTGGGGAGCAGTTCTTC. It yields the protein CASSVLAGGGEQFF.

The chain links TRBV10-3 to TRBJ1-6; unclear D gene. This CDR3 comprises 13 residues. Trimming stripped 4 bases from V and 4 bases from J, with 5 bases between. Germline CDR1 is ENHRY and CDR2 is SYGVKD. The CDR3 nucleotides read TGTGCCATCAGTGGTCAGTATAATTCACCCCTCCACTTT. Translated: CAISGQYNSPLHF.

The chain is built from TRBV21-1 and TRBJ2-7; the DNA was not compared with TRBD1, the D call given in the table. TRBV21-1 is listed as a pseudogene. The CDR3 consists of 13 residues. Here the CDR3 DNA reads TGTGCCAGCACGAACAGGGGGCCCTACGAGCAGTACTTC. Amino acids: CASTNRGPYEQYF.

V usage is TRBV10-3 and J usage is TRBJ2-3, with D possibly being TRBD2 (6 bases). The CDR3 is 13 residues long. Trimming cost V 4 bases and J 3 bases, with 8 bases left between them. Germline-derived CDR1 and CDR2 are ENHRY and SYGVKD. DNA of the CDR3: TGTGCCATCAGTGTTGCGGGGACAGATACGCAGTATTTT. It encodes CAISVAGTDTQYF.

This rearrangement joins TRBV14 to TRBJ2-7; the D is unclear. This CDR3 is 14 amino acids long. Germline V gene sequence: CDR1 SGHDN, CDR2 FVKESK. V lost 0 bases, J lost 6 bases, and 12 bases lay in between. This CDR3 is CASSQDFVGFEQYF. The CDR3 bases are TGTGCCAGCAGCCAAGATTTCGTCGGGTTCGAGCAGTACTTC.